The 4 T cell receptor beta chains reported below all come from one sample, sequenced in a study of T cell changes during pregnancy in multiple sclerosis. Clones were sequenced by immunoSEQ multiplex PCR, and TCRdb holds only the in-frame ones, with some missing. The sample contains about 110,000 clones, about 90% of which appear only once. This material consisted of peripheral blood, taken before pregnancy. Receptors originate from a female donor with multiple sclerosis, enrolled in a pregnancy study.

This clone was detected only once. This chain connects TRBV6-6 to TRBJ2-7, with TRBD2 matching over 9 bases. This CDR3 has 15 amino acids. CDR1 is MNHNY and CDR2 is SVGAGI in the germline V gene (reference sequence). V dropped 6 bases and J dropped 2; count of bases not matched to a gene: 8. For the CDR3, the DNA is TGTGCCAGCAGCCCAGGACTAGCGCATGCCTACGAGCAGTACTTC. Translated: CASSPGLAHAYEQYF.

The chain links TRBV10-2 to TRBJ2-1; the match to TRBD2 covers 13 bases. This CDR3 has 17 amino acids. The J segment lost 9 bases and the V segment lost 2 bases, leaving 10 bases of the junction unmatched. Germline lookup yields CDR1 WSHSY and CDR2 SAAADI. The CDR3 DNA reads as TGCGCCAGCAGTGAGACCGGACTAGCGGGAGTCTTGGGTGAGCAGTTCTTC. It yields the protein CASSETGLAGVLGEQFF.

This clone was observed once. The V gene is TRBV7-2, the J gene TRBJ2-7; 8 bases are shared with TRBD1. The V gene end was trimmed by 5 bases and the J gene end by 1 base; junction bases not matched to a gene: 4. This CDR3 region has 14 residues. Germline assignment: CDR1 SGHTA and CDR2 FQGNSA. CDR3 nucleotides: TGTGCCAGCAGCGCCAGGACAGGGTCCTACGAGCAGTACTTC. Amino acid sequence: CASSARTGSYEQYF.

The chain joins TRBV11-3 to TRBJ2-6, with D possibly being TRBD2 (5 bases). Trimming removed 2 bases from V and 1 base from J, with 6 bases in between. This CDR3 contains 15 residues. The germline gives CDR1 SGHNT, CDR2 YENEEA. The CDR3 protein is CASSLRGSGANVLTF. As DNA, the CDR3 is TGTGCCAGCAGCTTACGAGGGTCTGGGGCCAACGTCCTGACTTTC.